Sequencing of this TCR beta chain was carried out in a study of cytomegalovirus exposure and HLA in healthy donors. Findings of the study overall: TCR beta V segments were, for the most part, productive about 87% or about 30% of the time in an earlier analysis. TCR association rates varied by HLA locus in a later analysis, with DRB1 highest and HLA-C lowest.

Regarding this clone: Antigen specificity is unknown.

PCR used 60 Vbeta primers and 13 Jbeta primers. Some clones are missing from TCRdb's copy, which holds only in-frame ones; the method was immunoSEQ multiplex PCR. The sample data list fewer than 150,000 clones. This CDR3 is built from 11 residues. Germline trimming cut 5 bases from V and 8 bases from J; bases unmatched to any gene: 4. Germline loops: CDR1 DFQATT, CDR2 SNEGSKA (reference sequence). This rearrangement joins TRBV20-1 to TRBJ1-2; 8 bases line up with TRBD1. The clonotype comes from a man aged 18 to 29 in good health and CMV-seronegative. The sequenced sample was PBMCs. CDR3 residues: CSAGQGSGYTF. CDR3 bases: TGCAGTGCTGGACAGGGTAGCGGCTACACCTTC.